What follows are 30 T cell receptor beta chains derived from one specimen sequenced in a study of CD8+ T cells in alopecia areata. Specified treatment: oral pan-JAK inhibitor, 5-10 mg twice daily. Extracted from the samples, RNA was reverse transcribed into cDNA to serve as the sequencing template. The repertoire was sequenced with immunoSEQ multiplex PCR; TCRdb's copy has only in-frame clones and lacks some. Of a few hundred thousand clones listed, under 40% are singletons. The sample consisted of CD4+ T cells sorted from blood, taken around week 34, from a patient treated with tofacitinib. The receptors come from a human donor with alopecia areata.

There are a few counts of this clone. The chain employs TRBV29-1 and TRBJ2-3; D is possibly TRBD1 (5 bases). CDR1 SQVTM and CDR2 ANQGSEA come from the germline V gene. The CDR3 consists of 14 residues. V gave up 5 bases and J gave up 5 bases, with 17 bases separating them. CDR3 nucleotides: TGCAGCGTTCGTGTCAGGGTCATTGGAGATACGCAGTATTTT. This encodes CSVRVRVIGDTQYF.

This clone was detected only a few times. The chain joins TRBV29-1 to TRBJ1-5, with a possible D match to TRBD1 (6 bases). This CDR3 contains 14 residues. The V end lost 4 bases, the J end lost 0 bases, and 10 bases lay between the germline ends. Per the germline V gene, CDR1 is SQVTM and CDR2 is ANQGSEA. CDR3: CSVAGQYSNQPQHF. In DNA, the CDR3 is TGCAGCGTTGCGGGACAATATAGCAATCAGCCCCAGCATTTT.

The V call is TRBV5-1, the J call TRBJ2-2; D is unclear. Per the germline V gene, CDR1 is SGHRS and CDR2 is YFSETQ. The CDR3 has 16 amino acids. The V gene lost 4 bases and the J gene lost 0 bases, with 13 bases spanning the gap. CDR3: CASSGVAGANTGELFF. Here the CDR3 DNA reads TGCGCCAGCAGCGGAGTAGCAGGAGCGAACACCGGGGAGCTGTTTTTT.

A few counts support this clone. The rearrangement links TRBV4-2 to TRBJ2-2; no clear D gene. The germline V and J ends were trimmed by 3 bases and 5 bases, with 13 bases remaining between them. This CDR3 has 15 residues. Germline CDR1 LGHNA, CDR2 YNFKEQ. The CDR3 DNA reads TGTGCCAGCAGCCAGGACGATCTGGCTACCGGGGAGCTGTTTTTT. Protein product: CASSQDDLATGELFF.

The chain is built from TRBV6-6 and TRBJ2-5; TRBD1 matches at 9 bases. Germline trimming cut 3 bases from V and 4 bases from J; bases unmatched to any gene: 3. Germline CDR1 is MNHNY and CDR2 is SVGAGI (reference sequence). The CDR3 totals 14 residues. The CDR3 loop reads CASSYDRGVETQYF. As DNA, the CDR3 is TGTGCCAGCAGTTATGACAGGGGGGTAGAGACCCAGTACTTC.

The table lists this clone with a count of one. The V gene is TRBV5-1, the J gene TRBJ2-1; weak D call: TRBD2 (5 bases). V was shortened by 5 bases and J by 0 bases, with 12 bases between the two germline ends. CDR3 length: 15 amino acids. CDR1 and CDR2 from the germline V gene are SGHRS and YFSETQ. CDR3 nucleotide sequence: TGCGCCAGCAGTCGGACGGGGAGCTCCTACAATGAGCAGTTCTTC. Amino acids: CASSRTGSSYNEQFF.

This clone was seen a few times. This chain connects TRBV5-1 to TRBJ2-5; 7 bases match TRBD1. The CDR3 runs 16 residues. CDR1 and CDR2 from the germline V gene are SGHRS and YFSETQ. V gave up 3 bases and J gave up 0 bases; unmatched junction bases: 8. The CDR3 bases are TGCGCCAGCAGCTCAATTCGACAGGGATACCAAGAGACCCAGTACTTC. Its translation: CASSSIRQGYQETQYF.

DNA of the CDR3: TGTGCCAGCAGTTCCGAGGGCGTGGGAGTTAGGGACACCATATATTTT. Its protein product is CASSSEGVGVRDTIYF. The chain has TRBV28 and TRBJ1-3; no clear D. This CDR3 comprises 16 residues. V gave up 4 bases and J gave up 8 bases, with 21 bases separating them. Germline V gives CDR1 MDHEN, CDR2 SYDVKM.

This clone appeared a few times. This chain links TRBV5-5 with TRBJ2-3, with D possibly being TRBD2 (6 bases). This CDR3 is built from 13 residues. V lost 4 bases and J lost 2, with 8 bases in between. Germline CDR1 reads SGHKS; CDR2 reads YYEKEE (reference sequence). The CDR3 reads CASSGGSTDTQYF. DNA of the CDR3: TGTGCCAGCAGCGGGGGGTCCACAGATACGCAGTATTTT.

This clone was seen only a few times. This CDR3 is CSAGSNYNEQFF. For the CDR3, the DNA is TGCAGCGCAGGGTCAAACTACAATGAGCAGTTCTTC. The gene calls are TRBV29-1 and TRBJ2-1, with a tentative D call TRBD1 (5 bases). This CDR3 contains 12 residues. Trimming took 7 bases from V and 3 from J, leaving 10 bases between them. Germline V gives CDR1 SQVTM, CDR2 ANQGSEA.

The genes are TRBV5-6 and TRBJ1-1, with unresolved D. This CDR3 region has 16 residues. Per the germline V gene, CDR1 is SGHDT and CDR2 is YYEEEE. Trimming stripped 0 bases from V and 1 base from J, with 13 bases between. CDR3 in DNA: TGTGCCAGCAGCTTGGTGGCTGGGAACAAGAACACTGAAGCTTTCTTT. It encodes CASSLVAGNKNTEAFF.

V gene TRBV7-2 combines with J gene TRBJ1-4; 7 bases map to TRBD1. This CDR3 is 16 amino acids long. The trim removed 5 bases at V and 7 bases at J, leaving 13 bases unmatched. Germline values: CDR1 SGHTA, CDR2 FQGNSA. The CDR3 nucleotides are TGTGCCAGCAGCCGAACGGCCTCCCCAGGGGGTGAAAAACTGTTTTTT. Its protein is CASSRTASPGGEKLFF.

This rearrangement joins TRBV6-5 to TRBJ1-2; TRBD1 aligns across 8 bases. In germline, CDR1 is MNHEY, CDR2 SVGAGI. J gave up 2 bases and V 7 bases, and 9 bases lay outside the gene matches. The CDR3 runs 15 residues. The chain's CDR3 is CASNRDRRPNYGYTF. CDR3 coding DNA: TGTGCCAGCAATCGGGACAGGCGACCCAACTATGGCTACACCTTC.

V and J are TRBV30 and TRBJ2-3; a weak D match, TRBD2 (5 bases). The CDR3 extends over 15 amino acids. Deletions cut 3 bases from V and 4 bases from J, with 17 bases between. CDR1 GTSNPN and CDR2 SVGIG come from the germline V gene (reference sequence). Written as DNA, the CDR3 is TGTGCCTGGAGAAGTAAAGGGAGAAGCGCAGATACGCAGTATTTT. Translated: CAWRSKGRSADTQYF.

DNA for the CDR3: TGCGCCAGCAGCTTGGCCAGTTCGACTGAAAAACTGTTTTTT. The encoded protein is CASSLASSTEKLFF. This chain links TRBV5-1 with TRBJ1-4; no clear D gene. The germline V gene encodes CDR1 SGHRS and CDR2 YFSETQ. The CDR3 covers 14 residues. Trimming took off 0 bases at V and 7 bases at J, with 10 bases between the two ends.

The rearrangement uses TRBV6-5 and TRBJ1-2; D gene unclear. Deletions cut 0 bases from V and 4 bases from J, with 6 bases between. This CDR3 contains 13 residues. Germline V lookup: CDR1 MNHEY, CDR2 SVGAGI. Here the CDR3 reads CASSYSASYGYTF. The DNA of the CDR3 is TGTGCCAGCAGTTACTCGGCTAGCTATGGCTACACCTTC.

The CDR3 DNA reads as TGTGCCTGGAGCCTACTAGCGGGAGGATACGAGCAGTACTTC. Its protein product is CAWSLLAGGYEQYF. This chain connects TRBV30 to TRBJ2-7; 12 bases are shared with TRBD2. Looked up from germline, CDR1 is GTSNPN and CDR2 is SVGIG (reference sequence). The CDR3 length is 14 residues. V was clipped by 3 bases and J by 4 bases; unmatched bases: 4.

This clone was observed a handful of times. The CDR3 here is CASSRTGGNTEAFF. CDR3 in DNA: TGTGCCAGCAGTAGGACAGGGGGAAACACTGAAGCTTTCTTT. V and J are TRBV2 and TRBJ1-1; 10 bases fit TRBD1. CDR1 is SNHLY and CDR2 is FYNNEI in the germline V gene. J gave up 2 bases and V 5 bases, and 2 bases lay outside the gene matches. CDR3 length: 14 amino acids. The whole variable domain, filled in from reference TRBV2 and TRBJ1-1, reads EPEVTQTPSHQVTQMGQEVILRCVPISNHLYFYWYRQILGQKVEFLVSFYNNEISEKSEIFDDQFSVERPDGSNFTLKIRSTKLEDSAMYFCASSRTGGNTEAFFGQGTRLTVV.

The chain uses TRBV30 and TRBJ2-7; D not resolved. Germline-derived CDR1 and CDR2 are GTSNPN and SVGIG (reference sequence). This CDR3 comprises 13 residues. Trimming took 4 bases from V and 2 from J, leaving 12 bases between them. For the CDR3, the DNA is TGTGCCTGGAACCCCGGATCCCCCTACGAGCAGTACTTC. This sequence encodes CAWNPGSPYEQYF. Combining the CDR3 with reference TRBV30 and TRBJ2-7 gives the whole variable domain SQTIHQWPATLVQPVGSPLSLECTVEGTSNPNLYWYRQAAGRGLQLLFYSVGIGQISSEVPQNLSASRPQDRQFILSSKKLLLSDSGFYLCAWNPGSPYEQYFGPGTRLTVT.

This chain uses TRBV6-1 with TRBJ1-5; no reliable D call. Germline V CDR1 and CDR2: MNHNS, SASEGT. The CDR3 runs 13 residues. The V and J ends lost 2 bases and 6 bases respectively, with 8 bases between them. CDR3 protein: CASSEWRGQPQHF. The CDR3 DNA is TGTGCCAGCAGTGAATGGCGGGGTCAGCCCCAGCATTTT.

The CDR3, as DNA: TGTGCCAGCAGTTACGCCCGGGACAGGGGCAATGAGCAGTTCTTC. Translating gives CASSYARDRGNEQFF. The chain uses TRBV6-5 and TRBJ2-1, with 10 nucleotides matching TRBD1. The CDR3 is 15 amino acids. Unmatched junction bases numbered 4, after V lost 2 bases and J lost 6 bases. The germline V gene has CDR1 MNHEY and CDR2 SVGAGI.

The chain is built from TRBV6-5 and TRBJ1-2; TRBD1 matches 7 bases. This CDR3 is built from 16 residues. Germline CDR1 and CDR2: MNHEY and SVGAGI. V was pared by 2 bases and J by 6 bases, with 12 bases of the junction left unmatched. In nucleotides, the CDR3 is TGTGCCAGCAGTTACACAGCCTCTTCAGGGGGTCATGGCTACACCTTC. Encoded protein: CASSYTASSGGHGYTF.

The chain couples TRBV7-2 to TRBJ2-7; D uncertain. The V gene lost 2 bases and the J gene lost 0 bases, with 11 bases spanning the gap. This CDR3 is built from 15 residues. Germline lookup yields CDR1 SGHTA and CDR2 FQGNSA. CDR3 bases: TGTGCCAGCAGCTTAAAGGCCGAGAGCTCCTACGAGCAGTACTTC. Encoded protein: CASSLKAESSYEQYF.

There are many counts of this clone. V and J are TRBV4-1 and TRBJ2-7; D remains unclear. The CDR3 runs 13 residues. Germline V gives CDR1 MGHRA, CDR2 YSYEKL. Between the trimmed V and J ends, which lost 3 bases and 5 bases, there was a span of 11 bases. The CDR3, as DNA: TGCGCCAGCAGCCAGCTACGGATGGACGAGCAGTACTTC. Amino acid sequence: CASSQLRMDEQYF.

The chain's CDR3 is CASSSRDRGQAFF. The CDR3 nucleotides are TGCGCCAGCAGCTCAAGGGACAGGGGACAAGCTTTCTTT. The rearrangement uses TRBV5-1 and TRBJ1-1, with 10 bases aligning to TRBD1. This CDR3 is 13 amino acids long. V shed 3 bases and J 9 bases; nucleotides not matched to a gene: 5. The V gene's germline CDR1 is SGHRS and CDR2 YFSETQ.

This clone was counted only a few times. This chain connects TRBV7-8 to TRBJ1-1; no clear D gene. The CDR3 runs to 15 residues. The germline CDR1 and CDR2 sequences are SGHVS and FQNEAQ. Trimming shortened V by 5 bases and J by 1 base, and 14 bases separated the two germline ends. The CDR3 DNA is TGTGCCAGCAGCGGCCCAGGTTCGACGAACACTGAAGCTTTCTTT. Amino acid sequence: CASSGPGSTNTEAFF.

V is TRBV7-3 and J is TRBJ2-1; 10 bases are shared with TRBD2. Germline V CDR1 and CDR2: SGHTA, FQGTGA. With V trimmed by 3 bases and J by 2 bases, 1 base remained unmatched. The CDR3 sequence is 15 residues long. CDR3 sequence: CASSFTSGTYNEQFF. For the CDR3, the DNA is TGTGCCAGCAGCTTCACTAGCGGGACCTACAATGAGCAGTTCTTC.

This clone has just one count. The chain recombines TRBV9 with TRBJ2-1; no reliable D call. The germline V and J ends were trimmed by 2 bases and 0 bases, with 9 bases remaining between them. The CDR3 contains 15 residues. CDR1 is SGDLS and CDR2 is YYNGEE in the germline V gene. The CDR3, as DNA: TGTGCCAGCAGCGTTAGAGGATTCTCCTACAATGAGCAGTTCTTC. This sequence encodes CASSVRGFSYNEQFF.

The J gene is TRBJ2-2, the V gene TRBV30, with D possibly being TRBD2 (5 bases). The germline V gene encodes CDR1 GTSNPN and CDR2 SVGIG (reference sequence). The length of the CDR3 is 12 residues. V was cut by 2 bases and J by 6 bases, with 7 bases left in between. CDR3 loop: CAWSTRAGELFF. The CDR3 nucleotides are TGTGCCTGGAGTACTAGGGCCGGGGAGCTGTTTTTT.

This clone was found a few times. V gene TRBV29-1 combines with J gene TRBJ2-1; 8 bases map to TRBD1. CDR1 is SQVTM, CDR2 ANQGSEA, per germline. The trim removed 6 bases at V and 6 bases at J, leaving 4 bases unmatched. This CDR3 has 12 residues. The DNA of the CDR3 is TGCAGCGTGATGGACAGGGTCAATGAGCAGTTCTTC. It yields the protein CSVMDRVNEQFF.